This passage covers 25 T cell receptor beta chains from one sample sequenced in a study of shared clonotypes between healthy human individuals. Here immunoSEQ multiplex PCR was the method, and the copy in TCRdb shows in-frame clones only, minus some. The table has about 480,000 clones, 75% to 80% seen once; the top ten hold around 12%. The sequencing input was PBMCs. These receptors originate from a woman in her forties in good health. Some clones in this sample may be carry-over from other donors' samples.

The count of this clone is one. The V gene is TRBV5-4, the J gene TRBJ2-7, with D perhaps TRBD1 (5 bases). The CDR3 is made up of 13 amino acids. V lost 2 bases and J 4 bases, leaving 10 bases between the germline ends. Germline values: CDR1 SGHNT, CDR2 YYREEE (reference sequence). CDR3 amino acids: CASSLGVNYEQYF. The DNA for the CDR3 is TGTGCCAGCAGCTTAGGGGTTAATTACGAGCAGTACTTC.

The chain combines TRBV2 with TRBJ2-1; 7 bases agree with TRBD1. V trimming: 4 bases; J trimming: 2 bases; junction bases outside the gene matches: 8. In germline, CDR1 is SNHLY, CDR2 FYNNEI. This CDR3 has 16 residues. CDR3 DNA sequence: TGTGCCAGCAGTGGGGGGTCGGGACAGACCTACAATGAGCAGTTCTTC. Its translation: CASSGGSGQTYNEQFF.

The V call is TRBV7-3, the J call TRBJ2-2; no clear D gene. There are 15 residues in the CDR3. Germline lookup yields CDR1 SGHTA and CDR2 FQGTGA. V lost 5 bases and J 3 bases, leaving 13 bases between the germline ends. For the CDR3, the DNA is TGTGCCAGCAGCCCAACGGACGGAGACACCGGGGAGCTGTTTTTT. Amino acid sequence: CASSPTDGDTGELFF. Full variable domain (remainder filled in from reference TRBV7-3 and TRBJ2-2): GAGVSQTPSNKVTEKGKYVELRCDPISGHTALYWYRQSLGQGPEFLIYFQGTGAADDSGLPNDRFFAVRPEGSVSTLKIQRTERGDSAVYLCASSPTDGDTGELFFGEGSRLTVL.

V is TRBV7-2 and J is TRBJ1-5; D is undetermined. Trimming took 5 bases from V and 3 from J, leaving 5 bases between them. Germline V gene data show CDR1 as SGHTA and CDR2 as FQGNSA. The CDR3 is made up of 12 amino acids. The CDR3 coding sequence is TGTGCCAGCAGCCGGGACAATCAGCCCCAGCATTTT. Translated, it gives CASSRDNQPQHF.

This rearrangement joins TRBV5-6 to TRBJ2-1; tentative D call: TRBD2 (6 bases). CDR1 and CDR2 from the germline V gene are SGHDT and YYEEEE. This CDR3 region has 16 residues. Trimming cost V 4 bases and J 2 bases, with 16 bases left between them. CDR3 sequence: CASSPGGVGAYNEQFF. CDR3 in DNA: TGTGCCAGCAGCCCTGGCGGGGTTGGGGCCTACAATGAGCAGTTCTTC.

Here the CDR3 reads CASGDGTHTTNEQFF. For the CDR3, the DNA is TGTGCCAGCGGAGATGGGACACATACGACGAATGAGCAGTTCTTC. The genes are TRBV6-6 and TRBJ2-1, with D possibly matching TRBD1 (6 bases). V dropped 8 bases and J dropped 7 bases, with 21 bases sitting between them. CDR3 length equals 15 residues. CDR1 is MNHNY and CDR2 is SVGAGI in the germline V gene (reference sequence).

This clone was seen a handful of times. V and J are TRBV27 and TRBJ1-1; D possibly corresponds to TRBD1 (5 bases). Germline V gene sequence: CDR1 MNHEY, CDR2 SMNVEV (reference sequence). Trimming shortened V by 6 bases and J by 1 base, and 9 bases separated the two germline ends. The CDR3 extends over 13 amino acids. The CDR3 sequence: CASSRVWNTEAFF. DNA for the CDR3: TGTGCCAGCAGCAGGGTTTGGAACACTGAAGCTTTCTTT.

The V call is TRBV2, the J call TRBJ2-5; weak D call: TRBD2 (6 bases). V was shortened by 4 bases and J by 5 bases, with 17 bases between the two germline ends. Germline V lookup: CDR1 SNHLY, CDR2 FYNNEI. This CDR3 spans 15 amino acids. The CDR3 DNA reads TGTGCCAGCAGTGTAGAACAGCCAGGAGGGGAGACCCAGTACTTC. Amino acids: CASSVEQPGGETQYF.

V and J are TRBV18 and TRBJ1-1, with D possibly TRBD1 on 5 matching bases. The CDR3 runs 14 residues. Germline CDR1 reads KGHSH; CDR2 reads LQKENI. The germline V and J ends were trimmed by 6 bases and 1 base, with 12 bases remaining between them. CDR3 nucleotide sequence: TGTGCCAGCTCCGATTCGGGGGGGAACACTGAAGCTTTCTTT. Amino acids: CASSDSGGNTEAFF.

This rearrangement joins TRBV5-1 to TRBJ2-7; 7 bases align to TRBD2. J gave up 5 bases and V 0 bases, and 8 bases lay outside the gene matches. Germline V lookup: CDR1 SGHRS, CDR2 YFSETQ. This CDR3 is 15 amino acids long. CDR3 sequence (DNA): TGCGCCAGCAGCTTGGGTCAGGGAGGGATCCACGAGCAGTACTTC. Translating gives CASSLGQGGIHEQYF. Variable domain in full (rest from reference TRBV5-1 and TRBJ2-7): KAGVTQTPRYLIKTRGQQVTLSCSPISGHRSVSWYQQTPGQGLQFLFEYFSETQRNKGNFPGRFSGRQFSNSRSEMNVSTLELGDSALYLCASSLGQGGIHEQYFGPGTRLTVT.

The chain carries TRBV18 and TRBJ2-7, with no clear D. V lost 3 bases, J lost 6 bases, and 15 bases lay in between. Germline V lookup: CDR1 KGHSH, CDR2 LQKENI. This CDR3 is 14 amino acids long. The chain's CDR3 is CASSPGIWSGEQYF. The CDR3 DNA sequence: TGTGCCAGCTCACCGGGTATATGGTCGGGCGAGCAGTACTTC.

As regards this clone: The same CDR3 can be traced to other DNA sequences in this sample. CDR3 bases: TGTGCCAGCAGCTCAAGACAGGGGTCAGAGACCCAGTACTTC. Translated: CASSSRQGSETQYF. V is TRBV7-2 and J is TRBJ2-5, with 8 bases that match TRBD1. Germline V gene sequence: CDR1 SGHTA, CDR2 FQGNSA. V shed 4 bases, J shed 4 bases, and the junction held 5 bases outside the gene matches. The CDR3 has 14 residues. Based on the CDR3 plus reference TRBV7-2 and TRBJ2-5, the full variable domain is GAGVSQSPSNKVTEKGKDVELRCDPISGHTALYWYRQSLGQGLEFLIYFQGNSAPDKSGLPSDRFSAERTGGSVSTLTIQRTQQEDSAVYLCASSSRQGSETQYFGPGTRLLVL.

The chain links TRBV19 to TRBJ2-1; the D gene is possibly TRBD1 (6 bases). Germline CDR1 reads LNHDA; CDR2 reads SQIVND (reference sequence). V lost 5 bases and J 9 bases, leaving 14 bases between the germline ends. This CDR3 region has 13 residues. CDR3 loop: CASSQGPEVEQFF. The CDR3 DNA follows: TGTGCCAGTAGTCAGGGGCCGGAGGTTGAGCAGTTCTTC.

The chain employs TRBV7-2 and TRBJ2-5; 8 bases fit TRBD2. Trimming at V came to 0 bases and at J to 4 bases, leaving 4 bases not matched to a gene. The CDR3 has 15 amino acids. Germline values: CDR1 SGHTA, CDR2 FQGNSA. CDR3 amino acids: CASSLAGSGRETQYF. The CDR3 DNA is TGTGCCAGCAGCTTAGCGGGAAGCGGGAGAGAGACCCAGTACTTC.

J is TRBJ2-7 and V is TRBV11-2, with D unclear. This CDR3 has 15 amino acids. The germline CDR1 and CDR2 sequences are SGHAT and FQNNGV. The V end was cut by 5 bases, the J end by 0 bases, with 14 bases between. CDR3: CASSPRRRSSYEQYF. In nucleotides, the CDR3 is TGTGCCAGCAGCCCACGGCGCCGGAGCTCCTACGAGCAGTACTTC.

The chain uses TRBV5-1 and TRBJ2-2; D might be TRBD2 (6 bases). CDR1 is SGHRS, CDR2 YFSETQ, per germline. Trimming left V 7 bases short and J 6 bases short, with 19 bases between. The length of the CDR3 is 15 residues. CDR3 in amino acids: CASLPAGRGAGELFF. The CDR3, as DNA: TGCGCCAGCCTTCCAGCGGGCCGAGGGGCCGGGGAGCTGTTTTTT.

This clone was recorded only once. The rearrangement joins TRBV27 to TRBJ2-7, with a weak D call TRBD1 (6 bases). The CDR3 is made up of 14 amino acids. Germline CDR1 MNHEY, CDR2 SMNVEV (reference sequence). Between the trimmed V and J ends, which lost 4 bases and 2 bases, there was a span of 12 bases. The CDR3: CASSSWGQTYEQYF. In DNA, the CDR3 is TGTGCCAGCAGTTCGTGGGGACAAACCTACGAGCAGTACTTC.

The rearrangement joins TRBV4-1 to TRBJ2-1, with 14 bases fitting TRBD2. The CDR3 totals 19 residues. Losses at the gene ends were 0 bases for V and 7 bases for J; bases not matched to a gene: 11. Germline CDR1 MGHRA, CDR2 YSYEKL. This CDR3 reads CASSQETSGRALGWNEQFF. CDR3 DNA: TGCGCCAGCAGCCAAGAGACTAGCGGGAGGGCCCTAGGATGGAATGAGCAGTTCTTC.

This chain connects TRBV5-1 to TRBJ2-2; TRBD2 might be the D (6 bases). Deletions cut 0 bases from V and 5 bases from J, with 11 bases between. The germline gives CDR1 SGHRS, CDR2 YFSETQ. There are 15 residues in the CDR3. The CDR3 nucleotides are TGCGCCAGCAGCTTGGCGGAGGGGCTAACCGGGGAGCTGTTTTTT. Translating gives CASSLAEGLTGELFF.

V usage is TRBV10-3 and J usage is TRBJ2-5; D unclear. Trimming removed 5 bases from V and 4 bases from J, with 14 bases in between. From germline, CDR1 is ENHRY and CDR2 SYGVKD. The CDR3 length is 14 residues. CDR3 sequence reads: CAISHSPPGETQYF. CDR3 nucleotides: TGTGCCATCAGTCACAGCCCCCCGGGAGAGACCCAGTACTTC.

This clone was detected only once. One end of the junction fails to match germline, which may point to a read error. The chain carries TRBV15 and TRBJ2-2; possibly TRBD1 for D (5 bases). Germline CDR1 is LNHNV and CDR2 is YYDKDF (reference sequence). CDR3 length equals 15 residues. CDR3 residues: CATSRNSGNSGELFF. In DNA, the CDR3 is TGTGCCACCAGCAGAAATTCAGGGAACTCCGGGGAGCTGTTTTTT.

The gene calls are TRBV27 and TRBJ1-2; tentatively, D is TRBD1 (5 bases). The CDR3 runs to 13 residues. CDR1 and CDR2 (germline): MNHEY, SMNVEV (reference sequence). Trimming cost V 2 bases and J 8 bases, with 12 bases left between them. The DNA of the CDR3 is TGTGCCAGCAGTTTAAGTGGGGCGAGGGGCTACACCTTC. Its translation is CASSLSGARGYTF.

The chain joins TRBV5-1 to TRBJ2-7; the match to TRBD2 covers 7 bases. Trimming took 0 bases from V and 6 from J; bases not matched to a gene: 6. Germline CDR1 SGHRS, CDR2 YFSETQ. The length of the CDR3 is 14 residues. The CDR3 here is CASSLVAGDGEQYF. CDR3 bases: TGCGCCAGCAGCTTGGTGGCGGGAGATGGCGAGCAGTACTTC.

The chain uses TRBV4-2 and TRBJ2-1; 16 nucleotides agree with TRBD2. The CDR3 is 18 amino acids. The trim removed 2 bases at V and 2 bases at J, leaving 3 bases unmatched. Per germline, CDR1 LGHNA and CDR2 YNFKEQ. This CDR3 is CASSQIGTSGRAYNEQFF. The CDR3 region has the DNA TGTGCCAGCAGCCAAATCGGGACTAGCGGGAGGGCCTACAATGAGCAGTTCTTC.

The chain employs TRBV29-1 and TRBJ1-1; 9 nucleotides align to TRBD1. J gave up 4 bases and V 7 bases, and 7 bases lay outside the gene matches. The CDR3 runs 13 residues. Germline assignment: CDR1 SQVTM and CDR2 ANQGSEA. In nucleotides, the CDR3 is TGCAGCGCTCAACAGGGGGCAGGCACTGAAGCTTTCTTT. Its translation: CSAQQGAGTEAFF.